This T cell receptor (beta chain) was profiled in a study of blood T cell repertoires in COVID-19 (dated by TCRdb to the early 2020s). About the study as a whole: Collaborator samples came from the United States, Italy and Spain and covered acute and convalescent phases of COVID-19. The prospective study material was composed of cDNA or gDNA derived from T cells, B-cell-depleted T cells, or PBMCs. The dataset comprised deeply sampled blood TCRbeta repertoires from subjects exposed to, actively infected with, or recovered from COVID-19. A freely available public database, intended as a resource for researchers studying the immune response to SARS-CoV-2, is where the repertoires were released. The samples were drawn from two sources: the first 160 participants of the ongoing ImmuneRACE study, and 1,254 subjects contributed by 6 global collaborators. Sample metadata almost always included a de-identified subject ID, COVID-19 status, age in years and sex. Where available, HLA class I and class II types were obtained from metadata supplied by the sample provider rather than from assay-based typing.

TCRbeta CDR3 regions were amplified from genomic DNA using the immunoSEQ Assay, a bias-controlled multiplex PCR. On the authors' methods: The number of nucleated cells in each sample was estimated from the amplification of reference gene primers within the assay. To quantify the absolute abundance of each unique TCRbeta CDR3 rearrangement, sequence reads were collapsed and filtered. Productive Simpson clonality was computed per sample as the square root of Simpson's diversity index over productive rearrangements. The clones in this table, taken by TCRdb from immuneACCESS, are in-frame only. Not every clone is retained; where verified, under half of the shortfall comes from an unresolved V gene, and the cause of the rest is unknown. V and J calls and clone size follow that table, whereas D and trimming were derived from the DNA. For this sample the table gives some 78,000 clones, of which 86% were detected only once. Around a quarter of the sample comes from the top ten.

A note on this clone: Its recognized antigen is unknown. Base qualities are missing; no much larger clone stands one base away.

Broad study findings and their caveats: The amount of clinical and demographic metadata varied by source and participant and was provided uncurated.

The collaborating institutions used their own protocols to collect whole blood in K2EDTA tubes. For TCRbeta analysis, collaborators shipped samples as frozen whole blood, isolated PBMCs, or DNA extracted from either of those sample types. The TCR originated in a man over 45 with active or convalescent COVID-19. Specimen: peripheral blood.

The DNA sequence is as follows: TGTGCCAGCAGTTTATCAGGGCGGATCGGGACAAGCTTCAATCAGCCCCAGCATTTT. It codes for CASSLSGRIGTSFNQPQHF. The chain was built from TRBV28 and TRBJ1-5, with a weak D call of TRBD1 (6 bases match). Taken from the germline V gene, the CDR1 and CDR2 loops are MDHEN and SYDVKM. The junction carries 22 bases between V and J, which are trimmed by 1 base and 3 bases respectively. The CDR3 starts with the cysteine, ends with the phenylalanine, and has 19 residues. Only the CDR3 portion is preserved as DNA: 57 bases, with reading frame beginning at the first base. Reference TRBV28 and TRBJ1-5 genes cover what lies past the CDR3, so the full variable domain is DVKVTQSSRYLVKRTGEKVFLECVQDMDHENMFWYRQDPGLGLRLIYFSYDVKMKEKGDIPEGYSVSREKKERFSLILESASTNQTSMYLCASSLSGRIGTSFNQPQHFGDGTRLSIL.